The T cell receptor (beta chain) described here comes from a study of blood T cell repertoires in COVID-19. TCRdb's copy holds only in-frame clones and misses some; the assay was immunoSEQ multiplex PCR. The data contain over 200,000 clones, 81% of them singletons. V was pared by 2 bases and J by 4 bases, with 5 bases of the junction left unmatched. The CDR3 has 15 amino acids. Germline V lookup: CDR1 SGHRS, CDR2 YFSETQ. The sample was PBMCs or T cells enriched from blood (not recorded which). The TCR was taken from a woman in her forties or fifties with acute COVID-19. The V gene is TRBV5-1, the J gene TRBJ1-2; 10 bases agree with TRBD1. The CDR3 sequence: CASSFGTGEGYGYTF. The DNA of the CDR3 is TGCGCCAGCAGCTTTGGGACAGGGGAAGGCTATGGCTACACCTTC.